This TCR beta chain is from a study of blood T cell repertoires in COVID-19. Study-level background: The United States, Italy and Spain supplied acute and convalescent COVID-19 samples.

In the study's own analysis: The assay estimated nucleated cells by amplifying reference gene primers. Generated by immunoSEQ multiplex PCR, the TCRdb table keeps only in-frame clones and is missing some. Clonal size and the V and J genes are those of that table, whereas D and trimming came from the DNA. The sample lists 150,000 to 250,000 clones, 70% to 85% occurring once. With 1 base removed from V and 2 bases from J, the gap between germline ends came to 13 bases. This CDR3 region has 16 residues. Germline values: CDR1 SGHRS, CDR2 YFSETQ. This receptor was taken from a human donor with acute or convalescent COVID-19. The donor label of this sample is uncertain. The material sequenced was peripheral blood. The chain is built from TRBV5-1 and TRBJ1-5; D call uncertain. In nucleotides, the CDR3 is TGCGCCAGCAGCTTGACGGCAGGAGGTGGCAATCAGCCCCAGCATTTT. It encodes CASSLTAGGGNQPQHF.